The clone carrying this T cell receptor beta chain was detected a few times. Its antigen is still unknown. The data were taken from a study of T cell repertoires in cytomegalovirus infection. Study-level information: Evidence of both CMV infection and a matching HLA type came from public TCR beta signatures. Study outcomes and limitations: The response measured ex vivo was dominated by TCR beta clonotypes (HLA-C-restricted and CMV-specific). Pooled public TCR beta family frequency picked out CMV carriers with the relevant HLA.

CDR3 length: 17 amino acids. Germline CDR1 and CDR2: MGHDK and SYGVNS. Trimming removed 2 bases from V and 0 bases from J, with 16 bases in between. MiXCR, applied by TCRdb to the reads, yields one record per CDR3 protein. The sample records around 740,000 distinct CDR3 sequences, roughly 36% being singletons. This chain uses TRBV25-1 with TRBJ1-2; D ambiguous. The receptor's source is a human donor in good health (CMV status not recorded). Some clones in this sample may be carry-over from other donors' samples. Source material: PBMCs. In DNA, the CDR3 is TGTGCCAGCAGTGAACTCGTCAGTCAGGACCCTAACTATGGCTACACCTTC. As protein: CASSELVSQDPNYGYTF.